The 6 T cell receptor beta chains listed next were all sequenced from one sample in a study of shared clonotypes between healthy human individuals. Here immunoSEQ multiplex PCR was the method, and the copy in TCRdb shows in-frame clones only, minus some. The table lists a few million clones, roughly 90% of them singletons. Sequencing was done on a sample of naive CD4+ T cells from PBMCs. Noted subset: CD45RA+ positively selected. Source of these receptors: a man between 18 and 29 years old in good health. Some clones in this sample may be carry-over from other donors' samples.

About this clone itself: Other nucleotide sequences in the sample specify the same CDR3. The genes are TRBV18 and TRBJ2-7; D unclear. Trimming removed 5 bases at V and 0 bases at J, with 5 bases between. CDR1 KGHSH and CDR2 LQKENI come from the germline V gene. The length of the CDR3 is 12 residues. This chain's CDR3 is CASSSSSYEQYF. As DNA, the CDR3 is TGTGCCAGCTCATCAAGCTCCTACGAGCAGTACTTC.

The chain is built from TRBV29-1 and TRBJ2-6; D call uncertain. Trimming removed 5 bases from V and 4 bases from J, with 6 bases in between. This CDR3 has 12 residues. Germline-derived CDR1 and CDR2 are SQVTM and ANQGSEA. The CDR3 coding sequence is TGCAGCGTTTACACCGGGGCCAACGTCCTGACTTTC. It codes for CSVYTGANVLTF.

Concerning this clone: Other DNA sequences in the same sample also yield this CDR3. V gene TRBV5-1 combines with J gene TRBJ2-5; possible D gene TRBD1, 5 bases. V lost 0 bases and J 5 bases, leaving 11 bases between the germline ends. There are 14 residues in the CDR3. Germline V lookup: CDR1 SGHRS, CDR2 YFSETQ. The CDR3 is CASSLGQGRETQYF. As DNA, the CDR3 is TGCGCCAGCAGCTTGGGTCAGGGTAGGGAGACCCAGTACTTC.

This sequence joins TRBV6-5 and TRBJ2-3, with 7 bases that match TRBD1. Germline V gene sequence: CDR1 MNHEY, CDR2 SVGAGI. This CDR3 contains 12 residues. With V trimmed by 6 bases and J by 8 bases, 5 bases remained unmatched. Written as DNA, the CDR3 is TGTGCCAGCAGGACAGGGTTTACTACGCAGTATTTT. Translation: CASRTGFTTQYF.

The chain carries TRBV28 and TRBJ2-1; D is uncertain. V dropped 8 bases and J dropped 3 bases, with 11 bases sitting between them. In germline, CDR1 is MDHEN, CDR2 SYDVKM. The CDR3 is made up of 13 amino acids. The CDR3 spells CASVRVDYNEQFF. CDR3 bases: TGTGCCAGCGTAAGGGTAGACTACAATGAGCAGTTCTTC.

This sequence joins TRBV18 and TRBJ2-7; no reliable D call. V lost 1 base to trimming and J lost 2 bases, with 6 bases between them. The CDR3 spans 13 residues. Germline V gene lookup returns CDR1 KGHSH and CDR2 LQKENI. Here the CDR3 reads CASSPRPAYEQYF. The CDR3 nucleotides are TGTGCCAGCTCACCACGGCCTGCCTACGAGCAGTACTTC.